One and the same sample provided the 8 T cell receptor beta chains below, sequenced in a study of T cell changes during pregnancy in multiple sclerosis. Method: immunoSEQ multiplex PCR; TCRdb's copy keeps in-frame clones and lacks some. The sample holds about 120,000 clones, 93% seen once. Sequencing used peripheral blood, obtained before pregnancy. These TCRs come from a female donor with multiple sclerosis, enrolled in a pregnancy study.

This clone occurred once. This chain uses TRBV28 with TRBJ2-1; 9 bases line up with TRBD1. The CDR3 covers 15 residues. Trimming cost V 6 bases and J 7 bases; bases outside gene matches: 10. Germline V gives CDR1 MDHEN, CDR2 SYDVKM. This chain's CDR3 is CASRDGTGRRNEQFF. CDR3 DNA sequence: TGTGCCAGCAGGGATGGGACAGGGAGGAGGAATGAGCAGTTCTTC.

The chain combines TRBV7-3 with TRBJ2-1; 7 bases align to TRBD2. Germline CDR1 is SGHTA and CDR2 is FQGTGA. The J segment lost 6 bases and the V segment lost 5 bases, leaving 13 bases of the junction unmatched. The CDR3 is 16 residues long. The CDR3 coding sequence is TGTGCCAGCAGCCCCCTGGAAGCGGGAAGGGGCAATGAGCAGTTCTTC. It specifies CASSPLEAGRGNEQFF.

The chain uses TRBV7-6 and TRBJ2-1; 11 positions agree with TRBD1. The CDR3 extends over 18 amino acids. V shed 5 bases and J 4 bases; nucleotides not matched to a gene: 13. The germline CDR1 and CDR2 sequences are SGHVS and FNYEAQ. This CDR3 reads CASSARTWTGGAYNEQFF. As DNA, the CDR3 is TGTGCCAGCAGCGCCAGAACCTGGACAGGGGGCGCTTACAATGAGCAGTTCTTC.

V usage is TRBV6-1 and J usage is TRBJ2-1; maybe TRBD2 (7 bases). Germline assignment: CDR1 MNHNS and CDR2 SASEGT. V shed 2 bases and J shed 8 bases, with 16 bases lying between them. This CDR3 contains 15 residues. This chain's CDR3 is CASSERGRGTHEQFF. The CDR3 DNA is TGTGCCAGCAGTGAAAGGGGGAGGGGAACCCATGAGCAGTTCTTC.

This chain links TRBV9 with TRBJ2-3; 9 bases match TRBD2. CDR3 length: 16 amino acids. Trimming cost V 3 bases and J 2 bases; bases outside gene matches: 7. The germline gives CDR1 SGDLS, CDR2 YYNGEE. The CDR3 loop is CASSARLADNTDTQYF. In nucleotides, the CDR3 is TGTGCCAGCAGCGCCCGACTAGCGGATAACACAGATACGCAGTATTTT. The whole variable domain, filled in from reference TRBV9 and TRBJ2-3, reads DSGVTQTPKHLITATGQRVTLRCSPRSGDLSVYWYQQSLDQGLQFLIQYYNGEERAKGNILERFSAQQFPDLHSELNLSSLELGDSALYFCASSARLADNTDTQYFGPGTRLTVL.

The CDR3 bases are TGTGCCTGGACCCACGGTACCGGGGCCAACGTCCTGACTTTC. Translation: CAWTHGTGANVLTF. The chain joins TRBV30 to TRBJ2-6; no clear D. CDR1 is GTSNPN, CDR2 SVGIG, per germline (reference sequence). Between the trimmed V and J ends, which lost 4 bases and 4 bases, there was a span of 11 bases. The CDR3 runs to 14 residues.

The gene calls are TRBV5-1 and TRBJ2-5, with 10 bases aligning to TRBD1. Germline CDR1 is SGHRS and CDR2 is YFSETQ. The CDR3 spans 15 residues. Trimming took 2 bases from V and 1 from J; bases not matched to a gene: 2. The CDR3 region has the DNA TGCGCCAGCAGCTTCGGGGACAGGGGCCAAGAGACCCAGTACTTC. It codes for CASSFGDRGQETQYF.

For the CDR3, the DNA is TGTGCCAGCAGCCGCAAGGGGGCAGGAGAGACCCAGTACTTC. Translation: CASSRKGAGETQYF. The chain is built from TRBV5-4 and TRBJ2-5; 7 bases agree with TRBD1. The CDR3 is made up of 14 amino acids. Per germline, CDR1 SGHNT and CDR2 YYREEE (reference sequence). V shed 4 bases and J 4 bases; nucleotides not matched to a gene: 7. The variable domain in full, with the rest retrieved from reference TRBV5-4 and TRBJ2-5, is ETGVTQSPTHLIKTRGQQVTLRCSSQSGHNTVSWYQQALGQGPQFIFQYYREEENGRGNFPPRFSGLQFPNYSSELNVNALELDDSALYLCASSRKGAGETQYFGPGTRLLVL.